This TCR beta chain was recorded in a study of blood T cell repertoires in COVID-19. Study information: T cells, B-cell-depleted T cells, or PBMCs supplied cDNA or gDNA.

In the study's own analysis: Estimates of nucleated cell counts were drawn from the amplification of reference gene primers. Profiling relied on immunoSEQ multiplex PCR, and the TCRdb table lists in-frame clones only, not all of them. The DNA was the basis for D and trimming; V, J and clone size are from that table. This repertoire shows 120,000 to 150,000 clones, less than 90% found once; its top ten account for 4.5% to 7%. The germline CDR1 and CDR2 sequences are MDHEN and SYDVKM. The V gene end was trimmed by 5 bases and the J gene end by 4 bases; junction bases not matched to a gene: 9. This CDR3 spans 16 amino acids.

Sample: PBMCs or T cells enriched from blood (not recorded which). The source of this sequence is a man in his forties with acute COVID-19. This chain uses TRBV28 with TRBJ2-3; the match to TRBD2 covers 10 bases. CDR3 bases: TGTGCCAGCAGTCCCCTCATAGCGGGGGGCGCAGATACGCAGTATTTT. It codes for CASSPLIAGGADTQYF. Filled out from reference TRBV28 and TRBJ2-3, the complete variable domain reads DVKVTQSSRYLVKRTGEKVFLECVQDMDHENMFWYRQDPGLGLRLIYFSYDVKMKEKGDIPEGYSVSREKKERFSLILESASTNQTSMYLCASSPLIAGGADTQYFGPGTRLTVL.